The clone carrying this T cell receptor (beta chain) was recorded a few times. Its antigen is undetermined. This sample is part of a study of Graves' ophthalmopathy and Graves' hyperthyroidism. The germline CDR1 and CDR2 sequences are SGHRS and YFSETQ. Trimming left V 3 bases short and J 1 base short, with 8 bases between. The CDR3 is 13 amino acids. TCR beta CDR3 amplification used RNA transcripts. The workflow started with a first-round RT-PCR run with HTBI primers and then moved on to a second-round multiplex PCR. TCRdb recomputed calls from the multiplex PCR reads with MiXCR, one row per CDR3 protein. The sample has over a million distinct CDR3 sequences, about 36% seen once. General study points: The model achieved under 71% sensitivity and roughly 79% specificity for ophthalmopathy progression.

The V gene is TRBV5-1, the J gene TRBJ2-7; D is uncertain. The sequence derives from an adult man with Graves' hyperthyroidism. Material: peripheral blood or thyroid tissue (not recorded which). CDR3 protein: CASSSSRSYEQYF. The DNA for the CDR3 is TGCGCCAGCAGCTCTTCCCGGTCCTACGAGCAGTACTTC.